This TCR beta chain came from a study of cytomegalovirus exposure and HLA in healthy donors. The study, taken as a whole, reports: Most of the CMV-associated TCR beta chains (in a later analysis) appeared to be HLA-restricted. Productive status was seen about 90% or about 30% of the time for most TCR beta V segments in an earlier analysis.

About this clone: What it binds is unknown.

Both 60 Vbeta primers and 13 Jbeta primers went into the PCR. The protocol was immunoSEQ multiplex PCR, while the TCRdb copy is restricted to in-frame clones and leaves out a portion. This sample yields about 210,000 clones, of which 81% are seen a single time; around 3.5% belongs to the top ten. V lost 9 bases to trimming and J lost 0 bases, with 9 bases between them. Germline values: CDR1 MDHEN, CDR2 SYDVKM. The CDR3 length is 12 residues. The gene calls are TRBV28 and TRBJ2-7, with D perhaps TRBD1 (6 bases). The source is a man aged 35 to 55 in good health and CMV-seropositive. The source material was PBMCs. DNA of the CDR3: TGTGCCAGTCTGGACAGCTCCTACGAGCAGTACTTC. This translates into CASLDSSYEQYF.